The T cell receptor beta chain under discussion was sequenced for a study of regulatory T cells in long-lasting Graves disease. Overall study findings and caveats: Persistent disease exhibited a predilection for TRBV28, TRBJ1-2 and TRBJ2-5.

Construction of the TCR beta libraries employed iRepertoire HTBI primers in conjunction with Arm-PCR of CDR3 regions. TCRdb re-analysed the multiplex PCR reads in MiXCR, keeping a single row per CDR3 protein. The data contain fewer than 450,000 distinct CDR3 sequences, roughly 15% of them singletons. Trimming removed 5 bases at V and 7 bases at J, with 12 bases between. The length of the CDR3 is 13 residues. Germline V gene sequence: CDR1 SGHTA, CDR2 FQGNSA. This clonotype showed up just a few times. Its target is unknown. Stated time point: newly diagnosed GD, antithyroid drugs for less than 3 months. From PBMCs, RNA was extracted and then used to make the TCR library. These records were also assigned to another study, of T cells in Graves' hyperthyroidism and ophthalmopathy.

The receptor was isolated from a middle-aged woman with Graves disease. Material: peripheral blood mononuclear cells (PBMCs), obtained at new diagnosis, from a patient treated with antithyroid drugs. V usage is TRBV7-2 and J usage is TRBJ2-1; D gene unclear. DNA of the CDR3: TGTGCCAGCAGCCAGGAAAGGTGGAATGAGCAGTTCTTC. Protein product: CASSQERWNEQFF.